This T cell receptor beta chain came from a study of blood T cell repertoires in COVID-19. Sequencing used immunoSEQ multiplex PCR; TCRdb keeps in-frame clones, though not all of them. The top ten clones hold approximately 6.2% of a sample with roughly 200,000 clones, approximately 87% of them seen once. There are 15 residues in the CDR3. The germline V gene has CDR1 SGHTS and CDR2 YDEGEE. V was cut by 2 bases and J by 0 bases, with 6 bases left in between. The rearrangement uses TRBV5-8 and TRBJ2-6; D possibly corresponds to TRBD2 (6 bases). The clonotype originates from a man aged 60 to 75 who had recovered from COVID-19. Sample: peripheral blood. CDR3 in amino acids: CASSFGGSGANVLTF. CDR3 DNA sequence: TGTGCCAGCAGCTTCGGGGGCTCTGGGGCCAACGTCCTGACTTTC.